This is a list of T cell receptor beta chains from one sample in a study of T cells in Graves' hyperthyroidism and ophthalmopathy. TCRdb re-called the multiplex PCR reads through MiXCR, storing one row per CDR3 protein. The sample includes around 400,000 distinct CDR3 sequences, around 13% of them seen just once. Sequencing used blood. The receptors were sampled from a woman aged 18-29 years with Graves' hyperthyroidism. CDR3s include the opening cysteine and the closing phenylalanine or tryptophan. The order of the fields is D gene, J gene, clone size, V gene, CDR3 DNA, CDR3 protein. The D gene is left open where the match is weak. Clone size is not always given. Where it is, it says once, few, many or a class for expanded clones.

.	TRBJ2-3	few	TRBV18	TGTGCCAGCTCAGGTGGCGGGGAGTCTACAGATACGCAGTATTTT	CASSGGGESTDTQYF
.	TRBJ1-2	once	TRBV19	TGTGCCAGTAGTATGAGTGGGGCCCAGCTCCGGGTCGTAGATGGCTACACCTTC	CASSMSGAQLRVVDGYTF
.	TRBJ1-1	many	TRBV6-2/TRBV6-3	TGTGCCAGCAATAAACAGAACATGAACACTGAAGCTTTCTTT	CASNKQNMNTEAFF
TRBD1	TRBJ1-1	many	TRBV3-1	TGTGCCAGCAGCCAGGGGGACAGGACCATCTATGAAGCTTTCTTT	CASSQGDRTIYEAFF
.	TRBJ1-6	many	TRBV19	TGTGCCAGTAGTCCACAGGGTGCGGTGAATTCACCCCTCCACTTT	CASSPQGAVNSPLHF
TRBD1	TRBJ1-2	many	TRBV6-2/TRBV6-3	TGTGCCAGCACCGTACCGGGACAGCAAAACTATGGCTACACCTTC	CASTVPGQQNYGYTF
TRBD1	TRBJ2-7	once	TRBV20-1	TGCAGTGCTAGGGGGACAGGTCTTAACGAGCAGTACTTC	CSARGTGLNEQYF
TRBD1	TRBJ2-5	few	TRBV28	TGTGCCAGCAGCCGGGGACAGGGTCACAATCTTATCAAGACCCAGTACTTC	CASSRGQGHNLIKTQYF
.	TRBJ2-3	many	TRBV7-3	TGTGCCAGCAGCTTAATTCAGGGTACAGATACGCAGTATTTT	CASSLIQGTDTQYF
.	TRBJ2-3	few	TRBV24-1	TGTGCCACCAGTAAGTTTTCAGGGGCCCTCACAGATACGCAGTATTTT	CATSKFSGALTDTQYF
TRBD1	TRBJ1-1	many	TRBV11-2	TGTGCCAGCAGCCAACCCGGGACAGCGAACACTGAAGCTTTCTTT	CASSQPGTANTEAFF
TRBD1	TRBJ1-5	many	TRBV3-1	TGTGCCAGCAGCCAAGATTGGGGGCCAGGGGGCGGTCAGCCCCAGCATTTT	CASSQDWGPGGGQPQHF
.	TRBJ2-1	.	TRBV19	TGTGCCGGTAGTATGGGTCCCTATAATGAGCAGTTCTTC	CAGSMGPYNEQFF
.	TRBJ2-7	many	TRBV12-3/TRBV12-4	TGTGCCAGCAGTCTAAGAAGGACAACTGGGGAGCAGTACTTC	CASSLRRTTGEQYF
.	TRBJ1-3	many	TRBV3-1	TGTGCCAGCAGCCAAGATGTGGCGGCCTTCTCTGGAAACACCATATATTTT	CASSQDVAAFSGNTIYF